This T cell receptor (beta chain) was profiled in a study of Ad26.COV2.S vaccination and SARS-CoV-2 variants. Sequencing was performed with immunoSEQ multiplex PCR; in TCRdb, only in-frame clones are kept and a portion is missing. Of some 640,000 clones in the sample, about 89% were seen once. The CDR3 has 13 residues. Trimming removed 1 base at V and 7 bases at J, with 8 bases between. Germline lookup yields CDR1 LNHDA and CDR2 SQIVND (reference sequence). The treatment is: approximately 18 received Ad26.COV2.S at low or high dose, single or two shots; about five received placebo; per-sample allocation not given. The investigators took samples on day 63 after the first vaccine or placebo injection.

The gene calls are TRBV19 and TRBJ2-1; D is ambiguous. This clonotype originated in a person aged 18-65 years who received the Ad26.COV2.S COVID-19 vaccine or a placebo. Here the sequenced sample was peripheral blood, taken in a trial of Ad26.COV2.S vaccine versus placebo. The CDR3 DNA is TGTGCCAGTAGTATAGGTCTGGTGAATGAGCAGTTCTTC. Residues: CASSIGLVNEQFF.